These 28 T cell receptor beta chains were sequenced from one sample in a study of cytomegalovirus exposure and HLA in healthy donors. Measured with immunoSEQ multiplex PCR; TCRdb has only the in-frame clones, and not every one. The repertoire holds 100,000 to 150,000 clones, with 88% as singletons. The material sequenced was PBMCs. The source of these receptors is a man younger than 40 in good health and CMV-seronegative.

This sequence joins TRBV19 and TRBJ2-3; the D gene is possibly TRBD1 (5 bases). The CDR3 is made up of 15 amino acids. Germline CDR1 reads LNHDA; CDR2 reads SQIVND (reference sequence). V lost 3 bases, J lost 5 bases, and 15 bases lay in between. CDR3 region: CASSIPQPGLDTQYF. The CDR3 DNA follows: TGTGCCAGTAGTATCCCCCAACCAGGGTTAGATACGCAGTATTTT. Full variable domain (missing parts from reference TRBV19 and TRBJ2-3): DGGITQSPKYLFRKEGQNVTLSCEQNLNHDAMYWYRQDPGQGLRLIYYSQIVNDFQKGDIAEGYSVSREKKESFPLTVTSAQKNPTAFYLCASSIPQPGLDTQYFGPGTRLTVL.

The V and J genes are TRBV30 and TRBJ2-2; 12 positions match TRBD2. The junction had 8 bases not matched to a gene; V was cut back by 7 bases and J by 5 bases. The CDR3 runs to 15 residues. Germline values: CDR1 GTSNPN, CDR2 SVGIG (reference sequence). This CDR3 is CAYFLAGGPTGELFF. The DNA of the CDR3 is TGTGCCTACTTCCTAGCGGGAGGGCCAACCGGGGAGCTGTTTTTT.

The J gene is TRBJ2-7, the V gene TRBV9; a possible D gene is TRBD2 (6 bases). Germline V gene sequence: CDR1 SGDLS, CDR2 YYNGEE. The V and J ends lost 0 bases and 0 bases respectively, with 10 bases between them. This CDR3 contains 15 residues. The chain's CDR3 is CASSVGDSYSYEQYF. CDR3 in DNA: TGTGCCAGCAGCGTAGGGGACTCGTACTCCTACGAGCAGTACTTC.

The chain is built from TRBV14 and TRBJ2-1; D perhaps matches TRBD1 (6 bases). The CDR3 loop spans 16 amino acids. V lost 1 base, J lost 0 bases, and 10 bases lay in between. The germline CDR1 and CDR2 sequences are SGHDN and FVKESK. The CDR3 loop reads CASSQVGQTSYNEQFF. In DNA, the CDR3 is TGTGCCAGCAGCCAAGTGGGACAAACCTCCTACAATGAGCAGTTCTTC.

J is TRBJ1-2 and V is TRBV6-5, with TRBD1 matching over 7 bases. Germline V gene lookup returns CDR1 MNHEY and CDR2 SVGAGI. The CDR3 is made up of 16 amino acids. V lost 2 bases and J lost 2; bases outside the gene matches: 8. The CDR3 loop reads CASSYVRAGGNYGYTF. The CDR3, as DNA: TGTGCCAGCAGTTACGTTCGGGCAGGGGGAAACTATGGCTACACCTTC.

The rearrangement joins TRBV30 to TRBJ1-3; D is unresolved. In germline, CDR1 is GTSNPN, CDR2 SVGIG (reference sequence). Trimming removed 8 bases from V and 4 bases from J, with 15 bases in between. The CDR3 is made up of 13 amino acids. The CDR3 nucleotides are TGTGCCCAATCCCAGTTTACAGGAAACACCATATATTTT. Amino acid sequence: CAQSQFTGNTIYF.

This clone turned up a few times. Written as DNA, the CDR3 is TGTGCCAGCACGTACCAAGAGACCCAGTACTTC. Residues: CASTYQETQYF. The chain carries TRBV2 and TRBJ2-5, with D hard to call. CDR3 length: 11 residues. V lost 7 bases and J lost 0, with 3 bases in between. Germline V gives CDR1 SNHLY, CDR2 FYNNEI.

DNA for the CDR3: TGTGCCAGCAGCCAAGAATCTTCCTACAATGAGCAGTTCTTC. Protein sequence: CASSQESSYNEQFF. The rearrangement links TRBV4-2 to TRBJ2-1; D is ambiguous. V lost 0 bases to trimming and J lost 1 base, with 4 bases between them. Germline V lookup: CDR1 LGHNA, CDR2 YNFKEQ. The CDR3 spans 14 residues.

This chain joins TRBV14 and TRBJ2-3; TRBD1 aligns across 7 bases. Per the germline V gene, CDR1 is SGHDN and CDR2 is FVKESK. The CDR3 is made up of 16 amino acids. V lost 4 bases to trimming and J lost 0 bases; unmatched junction nucleotides: 7. CDR3 nucleotides: TGTGCCAGCAGCCTAATACAGGGGTCAAGCACAGATACGCAGTATTTT. Protein sequence: CASSLIQGSSTDTQYF.

The J gene is TRBJ1-1, the V gene TRBV7-9; no clear D gene. This CDR3 contains 10 residues. Germline V gene lookup returns CDR1 SEHNR and CDR2 FQNEAQ (reference sequence). The V end was cut by 3 bases, the J end by 8 bases, with 4 bases between. CDR3 coding DNA: TGTGCCAGCAGCTTGGCCGAAGCTTTCTTT. Amino acid sequence: CASSLAEAFF.

V and J are TRBV7-9 and TRBJ2-1, with unresolved D. Per germline, CDR1 SEHNR and CDR2 FQNEAQ (reference sequence). The ends were cut back, 1 base at V and 9 bases at J, with 13 bases in the middle. The CDR3 consists of 14 residues. The CDR3 coding sequence is TGTGCCAGCAGCTTAGAACTAACCGTAGGTGAGCAGTTCTTC. This encodes CASSLELTVGEQFF.

The chain employs TRBV5-1 and TRBJ2-1; 9 bases are a match to TRBD1. Per the germline V gene, CDR1 is SGHRS and CDR2 is YFSETQ. With 4 bases clipped from V and 8 bases from J, the junction kept 7 bases outside the gene matches. The CDR3 is 14 amino acids. CDR3 nucleotide sequence: TGCGCCAGCAGCAGAACGGGACAGGGTTATGAGCAGTTCTTC. This translates into CASSRTGQGYEQFF.

The chain combines TRBV2 with TRBJ2-7; a weak D match, TRBD1 (6 bases). There are 13 residues in the CDR3. Trimming took 6 bases from V and 6 from J, leaving 15 bases between them. The germline V gene has CDR1 SNHLY and CDR2 FYNNEI. Here the CDR3 DNA reads TGTGCCAGCAGCGACCCTACAGGGACCGAGCAGTACTTC. Amino acid sequence: CASSDPTGTEQYF.

The sample holds one count of this clone. The gene calls are TRBV30 and TRBJ2-5; maybe TRBD1 (5 bases). The CDR3 runs 15 residues. Per germline, CDR1 GTSNPN and CDR2 SVGIG (reference sequence). V was clipped by 4 bases and J by 3 bases, with 18 bases between them. CDR3 DNA: TGTGCCTGGACCGCTGGGGCTGAACAGAAAGAGACCCAGTACTTC. The encoded protein is CAWTAGAEQKETQYF. The full variable domain, rest sourced from reference TRBV30 and TRBJ2-5, is SQTIHQWPATLVQPVGSPLSLECTVEGTSNPNLYWYRQAAGRGLQLLFYSVGIGQISSEVPQNLSASRPQDRQFILSSKKLLLSDSGFYLCAWTAGAEQKETQYFGPGTRLLVL.

The rearrangement links TRBV18 to TRBJ1-1; D may be TRBD1 (5 bases). Germline V lookup: CDR1 KGHSH, CDR2 LQKENI. Trimming took off 6 bases at V and 7 bases at J, with 18 bases between the two ends. This CDR3 contains 14 residues. The DNA for the CDR3 is TGTGCCAGCTCCTCGGAGGGGAGATTAGATGAAGCTTTCTTT. Its protein is CASSSEGRLDEAFF.

The chain combines TRBV2 with TRBJ2-7, with 7 bases lining up with TRBD1. Germline loops: CDR1 SNHLY, CDR2 FYNNEI. Trimming removed 5 bases from V and 3 bases from J; junction bases left unmatched: 4. CDR3 length: 13 amino acids. Here the CDR3 DNA reads TGTGCCAGCAGTCCGACAGGGCTCTACGAGCAGTACTTC. Its translation is CASSPTGLYEQYF.

The V gene is TRBV5-1, the J gene TRBJ1-5, with D possibly matching TRBD1 (5 bases). This CDR3 region has 15 residues. With 0 bases removed from V and 2 bases from J, the gap between germline ends came to 9 bases. Germline V CDR1 and CDR2: SGHRS, YFSETQ. Here the CDR3 DNA reads TGCGCCAGCAGCTTGGATTCGGGGGGCAATCAGCCCCAGCATTTT. It yields the protein CASSLDSGGNQPQHF.

The chain links TRBV19 to TRBJ2-7; D might be TRBD1 (6 bases). Germline CDR1 is LNHDA and CDR2 is SQIVND (reference sequence). CDR3 size: 14 residues. With 3 bases removed from V and 2 bases from J, the gap between germline ends came to 11 bases. In DNA form, the CDR3 reads TGTGCCAGTAGTATTCTCGACAGGACCTACGAGCAGTACTTC. Amino acids: CASSILDRTYEQYF.

The chain combines TRBV6-1 with TRBJ2-3; 8 bases align to TRBD1. CDR3 length: 12 amino acids. The V segment lost 5 bases and the J segment 8 bases; nucleotides outside the gene matches: 3. Germline V gene sequence: CDR1 MNHNS, CDR2 SASEGT. The CDR3 here is CASSPQGGTQYF. The DNA of the CDR3 is TGTGCCAGCAGTCCACAGGGGGGTACGCAGTATTTT.

The chain combines TRBV19 with TRBJ1-5; TRBD1 agrees at 8 bases. V lost 5 bases to trimming and J lost 2 bases; unmatched junction nucleotides: 11. Germline assignment: CDR1 LNHDA and CDR2 SQIVND (reference sequence). The CDR3 is 17 residues long. The DNA of the CDR3 is TGTGCCAGTAGTTCTGGACAGGGCCTTAGGGGCAATCAGCCCCAGCATTTT. Protein product: CASSSGQGLRGNQPQHF.

The rearrangement uses TRBV11-3 and TRBJ1-4, with no clear D. The V gene's germline CDR1 is SGHNT and CDR2 YENEEA. Trimming pared 0 bases from V and 8 bases from J, leaving 7 bases between. CDR3 length equals 13 residues. The DNA of the CDR3 is TGTGCCAGCAGCTTAGAATTGGGCGAAAAACTGTTTTTT. As protein: CASSLELGEKLFF.

The V gene is TRBV27, the J gene TRBJ2-1; 11 nucleotides match TRBD2. The junction had 6 bases not matched to a gene; V was cut back by 3 bases and J by 8 bases. This CDR3 has 15 residues. Germline CDR1 and CDR2: MNHEY and SMNVEV (reference sequence). CDR3 loop: CASSLGSGRADEQFF. CDR3 in DNA: TGTGCCAGCAGTTTGGGTAGCGGGAGGGCAGATGAGCAGTTCTTC.

The chain recombines TRBV11-3 with TRBJ2-1; 10 nucleotides align to TRBD2. Germline V gene sequence: CDR1 SGHNT, CDR2 YENEEA. Unmatched junction bases numbered 4, after V lost 0 bases and J lost 2 bases. The CDR3 is 17 amino acids. CDR3 residues: CASSLDPGLAAYNEQFF. CDR3 coding DNA: TGTGCCAGCAGCTTAGATCCCGGACTAGCGGCCTACAATGAGCAGTTCTTC.

This clone was picked up one time. The chain employs TRBV5-4 and TRBJ2-1, with no clear D. The germline V and J ends were trimmed by 0 bases and 5 bases, with 6 bases remaining between them. The CDR3 consists of 13 residues. The V gene's germline CDR1 is SGHNT and CDR2 YYREEE (reference sequence). CDR3 loop: CASSLATDNEQFF. CDR3 DNA: TGTGCCAGCAGCTTGGCTACAGACAATGAGCAGTTCTTC.

The chain employs TRBV5-4 and TRBJ2-5, with 8 nucleotides matching TRBD1. The CDR3 length is 15 residues. V was pared by 3 bases and J by 3 bases, with 7 bases of the junction left unmatched. Germline assignment: CDR1 SGHNT and CDR2 YYREEE (reference sequence). The CDR3 protein is CASSSRTGSEETQYF. CDR3 bases: TGTGCCAGCAGCTCCCGGACAGGGTCGGAAGAGACCCAGTACTTC. The full variable domain, its missing parts supplied by reference TRBV5-4 and TRBJ2-5, is ETGVTQSPTHLIKTRGQQVTLRCSSQSGHNTVSWYQQALGQGPQFIFQYYREEENGRGNFPPRFSGLQFPNYSSELNVNALELDDSALYLCASSSRTGSEETQYFGPGTRLLVL.

This chain connects TRBV4-3 to TRBJ2-7; 9 bases are shared with TRBD2. J was trimmed by 6 bases and V by 1 base; bases with no gene match: 4. CDR3 size: 14 residues. Per the germline V gene, CDR1 is LGHNA and CDR2 is YSLEER. The CDR3 loop is CASSQVGLAAEQYF. The DNA of the CDR3 is TGCGCCAGCAGCCAAGTGGGACTAGCTGCCGAGCAGTACTTC.

This clone was detected a few times. V is TRBV6-5 and J is TRBJ1-2; perhaps TRBD1 as D (5 bases). There are 13 residues in the CDR3. The V end was cut by 6 bases, the J end by 5 bases, with 13 bases between. CDR1 MNHEY and CDR2 SVGAGI come from the germline V gene. The CDR3 DNA follows: TGTGCCAGCAGCCTGGGACTGACTTATGGCTACACCTTC. This codes for CASSLGLTYGYTF.

This sequence joins TRBV18 and TRBJ2-2; D is undetermined. Germline V CDR1 and CDR2: KGHSH, LQKENI. CDR3 size: 16 residues. V lost 2 bases, J lost 2 bases, and 12 bases lay in between. The CDR3 sequence: CASSPTSAVNTGELFF. CDR3 coding DNA: TGTGCCAGCTCACCAACTTCGGCGGTTAACACCGGGGAGCTGTTTTTT.